The 21 T cell receptor beta chains below were found in one sample sequenced in a study of blood T cells in healthy people across ages. Combining a sample-barcoded 5' primer with a J-beta primer mix, a second PCR ran for roughly 6 to 12 cycles. TCRdb re-analysed the 5' RACE reads in MiXCR, keeping a single row per CDR3 protein. Among approximately 1,700,000 distinct CDR3 sequences listed, around 42% were seen once. The material sequenced was blood. Receptors originate from a human donor in good health.

This clonotype has ten or more counts. The chain joins TRBV29-1 to TRBJ2-7; D call uncertain. Germline CDR1 SQVTM, CDR2 ANQGSEA. The CDR3 consists of 11 residues. The V end was cut by 6 bases, the J end by 1 base, with 7 bases between. CDR3 residues: CSVGESYEQYF. In DNA form, the CDR3 reads TGCAGCGTCGGAGAATCCTACGAGCAGTACTTC.

This clonotype was counted between two and nine times. V and J are TRBV6-6 and TRBJ1-2; the D is unclear. V was shortened by 3 bases and J by 2 bases, with 10 bases between the two germline ends. CDR3 length: 14 residues. Germline CDR1 is MNHNY and CDR2 is SVGAGI (reference sequence). In DNA, the CDR3 is TGTGCCAGCAGTTATTTCCCAGTAAACTATGGCTACACCTTC. Translating gives CASSYFPVNYGYTF.

This clonotype appeared many times. The chain recombines TRBV7-2 with TRBJ2-6; D remains ambiguous. V was pared by 5 bases and J by 0 bases, with 8 bases between. The length of the CDR3 is 15 residues. CDR1 and CDR2 (germline): SGHTA, FQGNSA. CDR3 in amino acids: CASSPQISGANVLTF. DNA for the CDR3: TGTGCCAGCAGCCCCCAGATCTCTGGGGCCAACGTCCTGACTTTC.

In its sample, this clonotype was seen a few times. This sequence joins TRBV9 and TRBJ2-3; D is tentatively TRBD1 or TRBD2 (6 bases each). Trimming took off 0 bases at V and 2 bases at J, with 10 bases between the two ends. CDR1 and CDR2 (germline): SGDLS, YYNGEE. CDR3 length: 15 residues. The CDR3: CASSVAGAVTDTQYF. CDR3 nucleotides: TGTGCCAGCAGCGTAGCGGGGGCCGTCACAGATACGCAGTATTTT.

On this clonotype: A junction boundary mismatches the germline segment, possibly from a read error. The chain combines TRBV18 with TRBJ2-5, with D unresolved. Germline CDR1 reads KGHSH; CDR2 reads LQKENI. This CDR3 is built from 13 residues. The CDR3 loop is CVSSPRVQETQYF. CDR3 in DNA: TGTGTCAGCTCACCACGCGTTCAAGAGACCCAGTACTTC. The full variable domain, in which reference TRBV18 and TRBJ2-5 provide the parts outside the CDR3, is NAGVMQNPRHLVRRRGQEARLRCSPMKGHSHVYWYRQLPEEGLKFMVYLQKENIIDESGMPKERFSAEFPKEGPSILRIQQVVRGDSAAYFCVSSPRVQETQYFGPGTRLLVL.

A few counts support this clonotype. V is TRBV20-1 and J is TRBJ1-4, with no clear D. CDR3 length: 14 residues. Germline CDR1 DFQATT, CDR2 SNEGSKA (reference sequence). V lost 3 bases to trimming and J lost 5 bases, with 13 bases between them. The CDR3 nucleotides are TGCAGTGCTAGTCCGTTCCTGGGGAATGAAAAACTGTTTTTT. Its translation is CSASPFLGNEKLFF.

CDR3 protein: CASSFGLDPMNTEAFF. The CDR3 DNA follows: TGTGCCAGCAGCTTTGGTCTGGACCCCATGAACACTGAAGCTTTCTTT. The chain couples TRBV7-9 to TRBJ1-1; D ambiguous. V lost 3 bases and J lost 0, with 14 bases in between. CDR3 size: 16 residues. From germline, CDR1 is SEHNR and CDR2 FQNEAQ (reference sequence).

This chain links TRBV11-1 with TRBJ1-1, with 7 bases matching TRBD1. CDR3 length: 14 residues. The V gene's germline CDR1 is SGHAT and CDR2 FQDESV (reference sequence). V lost 2 bases, J lost 7 bases, and 7 bases stayed unmatched. The CDR3 spells CASSLLRDRNEAFF. CDR3 nucleotide sequence: TGTGCCAGCAGCTTACTCCGGGACAGAAATGAAGCTTTCTTT.

V and J are TRBV20-1 and TRBJ2-4; no firm D call. The CDR3 runs 14 residues. From germline, CDR1 is DFQATT and CDR2 SNEGSKA (reference sequence). The germline V and J ends were trimmed by 6 bases and 13 bases, with 25 bases remaining between them. The CDR3 is CSAETSLGYNEQYF. The CDR3 bases are TGCAGTGCAGAGACCAGCTTGGGGTACAATGAGCAGTACTTC.

The chain employs TRBV10-3 and TRBJ1-2; D gene uncertain. Germline lookup yields CDR1 ENHRY and CDR2 SYGVKD. V was cut by 3 bases and J by 5 bases, with 19 bases left in between. CDR3 size: 16 residues. CDR3: CAISDVPPKGSYGYTF. The CDR3 DNA follows: TGTGCCATCAGTGATGTTCCGCCAAAGGGCTCATATGGCTACACCTTC.

This clonotype came up a few times. The J gene is TRBJ2-7, the V gene TRBV4-1; D is uncertain. Germline CDR1 is MGHRA and CDR2 is YSYEKL. This CDR3 has 13 amino acids. Trimming took off 4 bases at V and 4 bases at J, with 11 bases between the two ends. CDR3: CASSPSWGYEQYF. The CDR3 bases are TGCGCCAGCAGCCCCTCGTGGGGTTACGAGCAGTACTTC.

This clonotype occurred a few times. The chain joins TRBV7-9 to TRBJ2-5; D is unclear. V was cut by 4 bases and J by 4 bases, with 13 bases left in between. The CDR3 runs to 14 residues. Germline V CDR1 and CDR2: SEHNR, FQNEAQ (reference sequence). The CDR3 sequence is CASSSTRTVETQYF. The CDR3, as DNA: TGTGCCAGCAGCTCAACACGGACCGTAGAGACCCAGTACTTC.

The V call is TRBV7-2, the J call TRBJ2-1; tentatively, D is TRBD2 (5 bases). CDR3 length: 13 residues. CDR1 is SGHTA, CDR2 FQGNSA, per germline. The V gene lost 5 bases and the J gene lost 12 bases, with 17 bases spanning the gap. The CDR3 sequence: CASSLLRAPGQFF. The CDR3 DNA reads TGTGCCAGCAGCCTCTTGAGGGCCCCTGGGCAGTTCTTC.

J is TRBJ2-1 and V is TRBV12-3 or TRBV12-4, with D possibly TRBD1 on 6 matching bases. V lost 5 bases and J 5 bases, leaving 13 bases between the germline ends. The CDR3 is 14 residues long. Written as DNA, the CDR3 is TGTGCCAGCAGTCGGACAGCGTTCAACAATGAGCAGTTCTTC. It specifies CASSRTAFNNEQFF.

The J gene is TRBJ2-5, the V gene TRBV24-1; a possible D gene is TRBD2 (6 bases). The CDR3 has 14 amino acids. The germline V gene has CDR1 KGHDR and CDR2 SFDVKD. Between the trimmed V and J ends, which lost 4 bases and 11 bases, there was a span of 19 bases. Here the CDR3 reads CATSELASYNEQYF. Written as DNA, the CDR3 is TGTGCCACCAGTGAACTAGCCTCCTACAATGAGCAGTACTTC.

This chain uses TRBV28 with TRBJ2-1; D uncertain. CDR1 and CDR2 (germline): MDHEN, SYDVKM. The CDR3 contains 12 residues. V gave up 5 bases and J gave up 13 bases, with 15 bases separating them. The CDR3, as DNA: TGTGCCAGCAGTGTACAGACCGTAGAACAGTTCTTC. Its translation is CASSVQTVEQFF.

The chain's CDR3 is CASSRSDRGSYGYTF. In nucleotides, the CDR3 is TGCGCCAGCAGCCGCTCAGACAGGGGCAGCTATGGCTACACCTTC. The chain uses TRBV4-3 and TRBJ1-2; 8 nucleotides match TRBD1. V shed 4 bases, J shed 4 bases, and the junction held 8 bases outside the gene matches. The CDR3 spans 15 residues. From germline, CDR1 is LGHNA and CDR2 YSLEER.

This clonotype was observed a few times. The chain carries TRBV4-3 and TRBJ1-3; D is unclear. This CDR3 spans 15 amino acids. Germline V gene sequence: CDR1 LGHNA, CDR2 YSLEER. V shed 0 bases and J shed 0 bases, with 6 bases lying between them. The CDR3 sequence: CASSQDRSSGNTIYF. The CDR3 DNA follows: TGCGCCAGCAGCCAAGACAGGAGCTCTGGAAACACCATATATTTT.

The rearrangement links TRBV5-1 to TRBJ2-1, with 8 bases aligning to TRBD1. The trim removed 1 base at V and 10 bases at J, leaving 16 bases unmatched. The V gene's germline CDR1 is SGHRS and CDR2 YFSETQ. This CDR3 is 17 amino acids long. CDR3 in DNA: TGCGCCAGCAGCTTGAAGCGTATCGGACAGGGAGGCGAAGAGCAGTTCTTC. It translates to CASSLKRIGQGGEEQFF.

The chain combines TRBV6-2 or TRBV6-3 with TRBJ2-5; 8 bases agree with TRBD1. The CDR3 consists of 14 residues. Losses at the gene ends were 3 bases for V and 5 bases for J; bases not matched to a gene: 5. Germline CDR1 is MNHEY and CDR2 is SVGEGT. The CDR3 nucleotides are TGTGCCAGCAGTTATCCGGGACAGGAGGAGACCCAGTACTTC. The encoded protein is CASSYPGQEETQYF.

The J gene is TRBJ1-6, the V gene TRBV20-1, with D uncertain. V lost 1 base, J lost 9 bases, and 7 bases lay in between. In germline, CDR1 is DFQATT, CDR2 SNEGSKA (reference sequence). This CDR3 is 12 amino acids long. CDR3 protein: CSARASGSPLHF. For the CDR3, the DNA is TGCAGTGCTAGAGCCTCGGGTTCACCCCTCCACTTT.